This TCR beta chain was identified during a study of blood T cells in healthy people across ages. Study-wide findings and caveats: Both naive CD4+ cell counts and diversity were greater in long-lived donors than in aged donors.

This clonotype came up many times. The target antigen is unknown. The ends were cut back, 6 bases at V and 1 base at J, with 13 bases in the middle. Germline values: CDR1 MDHEN, CDR2 SYDVKM. This CDR3 is 14 amino acids long. Alongside a J-beta primer mix, a sample-barcoded 5' primer served in a second PCR lasting roughly 7 to 11 cycles. TCRdb called the 5' RACE reads again in MiXCR, with one record for every CDR3 protein. The data contain around 1,700,000 distinct CDR3 sequences, about 28% of them seen just once; the ten biggest clones take up roughly 8%. The chain is built from TRBV28 and TRBJ2-7; TRBD2 is a possible D gene (6 bases). The sample taken for sequencing was blood. This clonotype was sampled from a woman younger than 45 in good health. CDR3 nucleotide sequence: TGTGCCAGCAGGGGAGGAGGGGAGTCCTACGAGCAGTACTTC. It encodes CASRGGGESYEQYF.